This T cell receptor (beta chain) was retrieved from a study of blood T cell repertoires in COVID-19. The wider study: The United States, Italy and Spain supplied acute and convalescent COVID-19 samples. Sources were T cells, B-cell-depleted T cells, or PBMCs; the material itself was cDNA or gDNA.

In the original processing: Estimation of nucleated cell counts was performed using reference gene primer amplification. TCRdb's copy holds only in-frame clones and misses some; the assay was immunoSEQ multiplex PCR. V and J calls and clone size come straight from that table; D and trimming were deduced from the DNA. Here the sample spans under 350,000 clones, roughly 91% being singletons. Germline V gene lookup returns CDR1 SGHTA and CDR2 FQGNSA. Trimming shortened V by 5 bases and J by 4 bases, and 13 bases separated the two germline ends. The CDR3 sequence is 14 residues long. Material for sequencing was peripheral blood. This TCR was sampled from a man in his forties or fifties with acute or convalescent COVID-19. This rearrangement joins TRBV7-2 to TRBJ2-3; a weak D match, TRBD1 (5 bases). The DNA for the CDR3 is TGTGCCAGCAGCCAGTGGCAGGGCCCAGATACGCAGTATTTT. Translating it yields CASSQWQGPDTQYF.